The text below deals with one T cell receptor beta chain. In the authors' workflow: A distant-metastasis classifier for papillary thyroid cancer was built using CDR3 differences across clinicopathological groups. TCRdb recomputed clones from the PCR reads via MiXCR. TCRdb's processing, not the study's, gives the V and J calls here. In the table there are around 26,000 clones, about an eighth of which are singletons. This entry comes from a study of metastatic and nonmetastatic thyroid tumors. Study summary: Samples came from malignant and benign thyroid patients, and repertoires were compared across blood and tumor or nodule tissue.

Germline lookup yields CDR1 DFQATT and CDR2 SNEGSKA (reference sequence). CDR3 length equals 13 residues. V was pared by 5 bases and J by 3 bases, with 13 bases between. Patients underwent thyroid surgery, and none had received any treatment before it. The sample was blood. This receptor was obtained from a female donor with papillary thyroid cancer or a benign thyroid nodule (not recorded which). Some clones in this sample may be carry-over from other donors' samples. The chain carries TRBV20-1 and TRBJ1-1, with no clear D. The CDR3 coding sequence is TGCAGTGCTTTAAGGGTGGCAGACACTGAAGCTTTCTTT. Its translation is CSALRVADTEAFF.